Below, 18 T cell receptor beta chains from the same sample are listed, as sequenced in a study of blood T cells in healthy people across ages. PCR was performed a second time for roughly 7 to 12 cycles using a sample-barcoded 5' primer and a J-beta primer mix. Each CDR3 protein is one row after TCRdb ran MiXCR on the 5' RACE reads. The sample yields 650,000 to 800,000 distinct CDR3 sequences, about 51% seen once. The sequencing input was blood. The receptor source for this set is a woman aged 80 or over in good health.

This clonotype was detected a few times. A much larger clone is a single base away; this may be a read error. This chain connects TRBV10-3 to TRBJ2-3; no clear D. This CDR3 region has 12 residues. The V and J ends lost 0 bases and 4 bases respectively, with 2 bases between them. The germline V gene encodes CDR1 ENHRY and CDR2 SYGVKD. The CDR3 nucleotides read TGTGCCATCAGTGAGTCCTCAGATACGCAGTATTTT. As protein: CAISESSDTQYF.

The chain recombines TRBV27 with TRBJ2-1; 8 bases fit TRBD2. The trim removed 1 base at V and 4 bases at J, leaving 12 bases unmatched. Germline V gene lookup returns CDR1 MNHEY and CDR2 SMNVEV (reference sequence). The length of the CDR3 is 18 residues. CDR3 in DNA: TGTGCCAGCAGTTTATGGCCGGCGGGAGGAGGGCCATACAATGAGCAGTTCTTC. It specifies CASSLWPAGGGPYNEQFF.

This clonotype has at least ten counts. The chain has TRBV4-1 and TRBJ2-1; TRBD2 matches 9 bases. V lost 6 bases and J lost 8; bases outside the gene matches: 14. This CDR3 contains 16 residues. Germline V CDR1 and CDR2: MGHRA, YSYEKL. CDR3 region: CASRSSGNLPWDEQFF. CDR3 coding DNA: TGCGCCAGCAGGTCTAGCGGGAACCTCCCTTGGGATGAGCAGTTCTTC.

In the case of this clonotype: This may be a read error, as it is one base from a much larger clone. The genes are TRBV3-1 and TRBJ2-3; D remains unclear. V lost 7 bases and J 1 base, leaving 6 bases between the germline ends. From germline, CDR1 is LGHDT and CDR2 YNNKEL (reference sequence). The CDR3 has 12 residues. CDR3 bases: TGTGCCAGCAACGCGGGCACAGATACGCAGTATTTT. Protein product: CASNAGTDTQYF.

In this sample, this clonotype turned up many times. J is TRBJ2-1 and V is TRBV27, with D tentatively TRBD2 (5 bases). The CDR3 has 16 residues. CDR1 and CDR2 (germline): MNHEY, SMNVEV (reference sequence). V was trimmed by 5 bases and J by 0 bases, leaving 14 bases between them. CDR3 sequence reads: CASSVRRASSYNEQFF. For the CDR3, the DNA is TGTGCCAGCAGTGTCCGGCGGGCCAGCTCCTACAATGAGCAGTTCTTC.

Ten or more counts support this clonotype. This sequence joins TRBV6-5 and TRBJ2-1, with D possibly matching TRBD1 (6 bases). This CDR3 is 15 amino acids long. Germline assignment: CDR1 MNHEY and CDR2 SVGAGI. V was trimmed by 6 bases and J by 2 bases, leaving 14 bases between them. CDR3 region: CASSPSGHPYNEQFF. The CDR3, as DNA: TGTGCCAGCAGCCCCTCGGGACATCCCTACAATGAGCAGTTCTTC.

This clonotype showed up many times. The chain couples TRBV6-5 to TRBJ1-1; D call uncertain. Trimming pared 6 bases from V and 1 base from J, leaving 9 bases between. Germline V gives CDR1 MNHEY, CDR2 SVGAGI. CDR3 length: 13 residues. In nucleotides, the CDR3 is TGTGCCAGCAGCCCCGGGGAGAACACTGAAGCTTTCTTT. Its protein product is CASSPGENTEAFF.

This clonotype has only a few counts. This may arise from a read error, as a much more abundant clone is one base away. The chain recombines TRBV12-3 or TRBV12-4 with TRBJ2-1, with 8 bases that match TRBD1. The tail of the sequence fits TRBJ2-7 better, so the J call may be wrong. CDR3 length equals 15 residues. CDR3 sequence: CASSPGGTVYNEQYF. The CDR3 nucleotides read TGTGCCAGCAGTCCAGGGGGCACAGTCTACAATGAGCAGTACTTC.

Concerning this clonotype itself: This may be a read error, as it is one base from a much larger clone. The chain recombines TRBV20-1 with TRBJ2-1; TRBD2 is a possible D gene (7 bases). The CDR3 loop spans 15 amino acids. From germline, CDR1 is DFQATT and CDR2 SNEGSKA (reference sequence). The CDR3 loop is CSARGGGPSYNKQFF. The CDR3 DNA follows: TGCAGTGCAAGGGGAGGGGGACCCTCCTACAATAAGCAGTTCTTC.

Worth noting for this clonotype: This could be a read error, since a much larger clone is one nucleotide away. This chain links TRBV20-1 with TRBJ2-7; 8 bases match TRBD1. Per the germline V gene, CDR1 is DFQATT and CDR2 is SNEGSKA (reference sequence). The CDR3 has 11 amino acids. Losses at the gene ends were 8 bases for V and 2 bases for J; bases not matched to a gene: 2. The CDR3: CSWTGPYEQYF. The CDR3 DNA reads TGCAGTTGGACAGGGCCCTACGAGCAGTACTTC.

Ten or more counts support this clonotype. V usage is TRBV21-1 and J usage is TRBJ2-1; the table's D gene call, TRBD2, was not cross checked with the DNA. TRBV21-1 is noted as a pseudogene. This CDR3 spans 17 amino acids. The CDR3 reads CASGEDCGGFSYNEQFF. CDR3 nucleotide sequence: TGTGCCAGCGGGGAGGATTGCGGGGGGTTCTCCTACAATGAGCAGTTCTTC.

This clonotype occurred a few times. In DNA, the CDR3 is TGTGCCAGCAGCTTAGAGGCGGGGCGGATCACAGATACGCAGTATTTT. Translated, it gives CASSLEAGRITDTQYF. This chain connects TRBV7-2 to TRBJ2-3; a possible D gene is TRBD2 (6 bases). The length of the CDR3 is 16 residues. The ends were cut back, 1 base at V and 2 bases at J, with 13 bases in the middle. CDR1 and CDR2 (germline): SGHTA, FQGNSA.

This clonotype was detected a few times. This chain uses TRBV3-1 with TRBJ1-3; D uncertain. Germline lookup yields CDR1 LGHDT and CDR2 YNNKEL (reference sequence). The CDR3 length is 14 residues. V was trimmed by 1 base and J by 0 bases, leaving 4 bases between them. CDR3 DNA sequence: TGTGCCAGCAGCCAAGTAAACTCTGGAAACACCATATATTTT. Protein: CASSQVNSGNTIYF.

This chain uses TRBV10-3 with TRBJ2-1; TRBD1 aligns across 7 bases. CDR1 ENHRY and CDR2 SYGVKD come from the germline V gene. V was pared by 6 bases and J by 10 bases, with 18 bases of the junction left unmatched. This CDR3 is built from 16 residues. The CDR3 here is CAIRSSRQGLKNEQFF. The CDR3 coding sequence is TGTGCCATCAGATCGTCCCGACAGGGATTGAAGAACGAGCAGTTCTTC.

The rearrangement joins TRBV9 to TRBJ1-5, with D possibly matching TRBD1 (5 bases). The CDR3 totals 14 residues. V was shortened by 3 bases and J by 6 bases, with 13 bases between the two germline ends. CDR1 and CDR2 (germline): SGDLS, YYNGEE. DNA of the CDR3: TGTGCCAGCAGCGAGGGGAAAGGGCTTCAGCCCCAGCATTTT. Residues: CASSEGKGLQPQHF.

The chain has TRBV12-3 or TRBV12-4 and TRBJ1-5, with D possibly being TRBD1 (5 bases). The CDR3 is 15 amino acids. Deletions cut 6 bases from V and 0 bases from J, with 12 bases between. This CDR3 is CASRGTLNSNQPQHF. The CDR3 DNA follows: TGTGCCAGCAGGGGGACGCTTAATAGCAATCAGCCCCAGCATTTT.

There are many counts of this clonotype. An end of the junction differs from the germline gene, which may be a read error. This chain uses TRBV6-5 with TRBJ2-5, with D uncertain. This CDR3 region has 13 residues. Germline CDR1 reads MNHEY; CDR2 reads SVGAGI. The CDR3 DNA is TGTGCCAGCAGTGACTCCACTCAAGAGACCCAGTACTTC. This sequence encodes CASSDSTQETQYF.

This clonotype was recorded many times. CDR3 sequence reads: CASSDREPDTQYF. CDR3 nucleotides: TGTGCCAGCAGTGACAGGGAGCCCGATACGCAGTATTTT. V and J are TRBV6-5 and TRBJ2-3; 7 bases are a match to TRBD1. Germline lookup yields CDR1 MNHEY and CDR2 SVGAGI. This CDR3 is built from 13 residues. Germline trimming cut 5 bases from V and 6 bases from J; bases unmatched to any gene: 5.